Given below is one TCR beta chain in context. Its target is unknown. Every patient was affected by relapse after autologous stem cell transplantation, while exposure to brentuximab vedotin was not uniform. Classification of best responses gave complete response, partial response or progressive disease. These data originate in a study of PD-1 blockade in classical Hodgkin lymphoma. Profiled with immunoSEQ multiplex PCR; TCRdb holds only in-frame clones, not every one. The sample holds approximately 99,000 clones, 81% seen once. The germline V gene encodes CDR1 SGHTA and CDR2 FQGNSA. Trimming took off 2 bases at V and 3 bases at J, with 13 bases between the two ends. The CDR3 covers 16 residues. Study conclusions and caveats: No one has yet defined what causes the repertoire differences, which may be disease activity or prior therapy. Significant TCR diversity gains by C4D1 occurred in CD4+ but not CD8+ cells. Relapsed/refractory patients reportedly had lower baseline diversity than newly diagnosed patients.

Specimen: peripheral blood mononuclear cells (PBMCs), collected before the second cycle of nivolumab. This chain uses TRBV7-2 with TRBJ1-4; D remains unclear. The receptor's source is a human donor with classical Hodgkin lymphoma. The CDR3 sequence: CASSLSLRVPNEKLFF. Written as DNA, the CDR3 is TGTGCCAGCAGCTTAAGTCTCCGGGTCCCTAATGAAAAACTGTTTTTT.